Each of the 20 T cell receptor beta chains below was sequenced from the same sample in a study of T cell repertoires in cytomegalovirus infection. MiXCR, run by TCRdb on the reads, gives a single entry per CDR3 protein. Of about 460,000 distinct CDR3 sequences in the sample, about 11% are singletons; the top ten hold about 9.4%. The material sequenced was PBMCs. The receptors derive from a human donor in good health (CMV status not recorded). Some clones in this sample may be carry-over from other donors' samples.

This clonotype has a count of ten or more. This chain joins TRBV7-3 and TRBJ1-1; a possible D gene is TRBD1 (6 bases). Trimming shortened V by 5 bases and J by 0 bases, and 16 bases separated the two germline ends. Germline CDR1 reads SGHTA; CDR2 reads FQGTGA. The CDR3 spans 16 residues. CDR3 coding DNA: TGTGCCAGCAGCCTGTTGGGGGGCACAATGAACACTGAAGCTTTCTTT. This sequence encodes CASSLLGGTMNTEAFF.

With regard to this clonotype: A read error may be the cause here, since a much bigger clone is one base away. The chain uses TRBV19 and TRBJ1-2; no reliable D call. CDR1 is LNHDA and CDR2 is SQIVND in the germline V gene (reference sequence). The length of the CDR3 is 13 residues. CDR3: CTSSPPGRRGYTF. CDR3 nucleotides: TGTACCAGTAGCCCACCGGGCCGTCGGGGCTACACCTTC.

This clonotype was seen at least ten times. This chain links TRBV7-2 with TRBJ2-2; 8 bases align to TRBD2. Looked up from germline, CDR1 is SGHTA and CDR2 is FQGNSA. V gave up 0 bases and J gave up 4 bases; unmatched junction bases: 1. This CDR3 region has 15 residues. CDR3 in DNA: TGTGCCAGCAGCTTAGCACTAGCGGCCACCGGGGAGCTGTTTTTT. Translating it yields CASSLALAATGELFF.

The chain has TRBV20-1 and TRBJ2-7; 7 nucleotides align to TRBD2. Trimming cost V 3 bases and J 0 bases; bases outside gene matches: 14. The CDR3 runs to 17 residues. Germline values: CDR1 DFQATT, CDR2 SNEGSKA (reference sequence). The CDR3 DNA sequence: TGCAGTGCTAGGTTCGGCAGCGGGAACACCTTCTCCTACGAGCAGTACTTC. It yields the protein CSARFGSGNTFSYEQYF.

This clonotype came up many times. The J gene is TRBJ2-5, the V gene TRBV5-1; the match to TRBD1 covers 8 bases. The trim removed 4 bases at V and 2 bases at J, leaving 4 bases unmatched. Germline V gives CDR1 SGHRS, CDR2 YFSETQ. The CDR3 spans 14 residues. The CDR3 nucleotides are TGCGCCAGCAGCATCGGACAGGGACAAGAGACCCAGTACTTC. Translated, it gives CASSIGQGQETQYF.

This clonotype showed up just once. This may be a read error: a much more frequent sequence differs by one nucleotide. The chain is built from TRBV9 and TRBJ2-4; 8 positions match TRBD1. The V segment lost 3 bases and the J segment 7 bases; nucleotides outside the gene matches: 0. The CDR3 contains 12 residues. Germline CDR1 SGDLS, CDR2 YYNGEE. The CDR3 spells CASSGQGNIQYF. The CDR3 DNA reads as TGTGCCAGCAGCGGACAGGGGAACATTCAGTACTTC.

The rearrangement joins TRBV28 to TRBJ2-3; 7 positions match TRBD2. The germline V gene has CDR1 MDHEN and CDR2 SYDVKM. V lost 2 bases and J lost 2; bases outside the gene matches: 7. The CDR3 is made up of 16 amino acids. The CDR3 coding sequence is TGTGCCAGCAGTTTAACGAGCGGGACCCCCACAGATACGCAGTATTTT. Amino acid sequence: CASSLTSGTPTDTQYF.

At least ten counts were recorded for this clonotype. The J gene is TRBJ1-1, the V gene TRBV7-9, with 12 bases that match TRBD1. The germline V gene has CDR1 SEHNR and CDR2 FQNEAQ (reference sequence). V shed 3 bases and J 11 bases; nucleotides not matched to a gene: 7. The CDR3 totals 14 residues. The CDR3 region has the DNA TGTGCCAGCAGCTTCCCCCGGGACAGGGGGCTTGCTTTCTTT. Its protein is CASSFPRDRGLAFF.

The chain has TRBV5-1 and TRBJ2-5; D is ambiguous. The CDR3 length is 15 residues. Germline V gene lookup returns CDR1 SGHRS and CDR2 YFSETQ. V gave up 3 bases and J gave up 3 bases, with 15 bases separating them. The CDR3 DNA reads TGCGCCAGCAGCTATACGGGTGGATTTGAAGAGACCCAGTACTTC. Translating gives CASSYTGGFEETQYF.

V is TRBV20-1 and J is TRBJ2-1, with D hard to call. The CDR3 length is 11 residues. The V end was cut by 7 bases, the J end by 5 bases, with 9 bases between. CDR1 and CDR2 from the germline V gene are DFQATT and SNEGSKA (reference sequence). The CDR3 is CSVWPNNEQFF. The CDR3 coding sequence is TGCAGTGTCTGGCCTAACAATGAGCAGTTCTTC.

This clonotype came up a few times. The J gene is TRBJ1-3, the V gene TRBV5-5; D ambiguous. The V gene lost 5 bases and the J gene lost 0 bases, with 12 bases spanning the gap. The CDR3 extends over 15 amino acids. Germline CDR1 reads SGHKS; CDR2 reads YYEKEE (reference sequence). CDR3 sequence: CASSFGLSSGNTIYF. The CDR3 DNA reads as TGTGCCAGCAGTTTCGGTTTGAGCTCTGGAAACACCATATATTTT.

This clonotype was recorded many times. The genes are TRBV5-5 and TRBJ1-2, with no clear D. With 0 bases removed from V and 1 base from J, the gap between germline ends came to 4 bases. The CDR3 has 13 amino acids. CDR1 SGHKS and CDR2 YYEKEE come from the germline V gene (reference sequence). The CDR3 region is CASSLASNYGYTF. CDR3 nucleotides: TGTGCCAGCAGCTTGGCGAGTAACTATGGCTACACCTTC.

The gene calls are TRBV27 and TRBJ1-2; 12 bases align to TRBD1. Trimming took 6 bases from V and 3 from J; bases not matched to a gene: 8. Germline lookup yields CDR1 MNHEY and CDR2 SMNVEV (reference sequence). The CDR3 length is 16 residues. The chain's CDR3 is CASSPTGTGGDYGYTF. The CDR3 DNA is TGTGCCAGCAGCCCGACCGGGACAGGGGGCGACTATGGCTACACCTTC.

This clonotype was recorded at least ten times. The chain has TRBV19 and TRBJ2-7, with D perhaps TRBD1 or TRBD2 (5 bases each). Per the germline V gene, CDR1 is LNHDA and CDR2 is SQIVND (reference sequence). The CDR3 runs to 13 residues. V lost 9 bases to trimming and J lost 1 base, with 13 bases between them. CDR3 protein: CASGYGTSYEQYF. CDR3 nucleotide sequence: TGTGCCAGCGGATATGGGACGTCCTACGAGCAGTACTTC.

This clonotype was observed many times. The chain recombines TRBV11-2 with TRBJ2-5, with 9 bases identical to TRBD2. CDR3 size: 16 residues. V trimming: 1 base; J trimming: 1 base; junction bases outside the gene matches: 4. Germline V gene data show CDR1 as SGHAT and CDR2 as FQNNGV. The CDR3 spells CASSLAAGGFQETQYF. CDR3 coding DNA: TGTGCCAGCAGCTTAGCAGCGGGGGGTTTCCAAGAGACCCAGTACTTC.

The chain is built from TRBV12-3 or TRBV12-4 and TRBJ2-5; either TRBD1 or TRBD2 may fit D (5 bases each). This CDR3 has 14 residues. V dropped 1 base and J dropped 5 bases, with 11 bases sitting between them. This CDR3 reads CASSLEGSVETQYF. CDR3 DNA: TGTGCCAGCAGTTTAGAGGGGAGTGTGGAGACCCAGTACTTC.

This clonotype was counted many times. Here the CDR3 reads CASSNPDSGNTIYF. The CDR3 DNA reads as TGTGCCAGCAGTAATCCGGACTCTGGAAACACCATATATTTT. J is TRBJ1-3 and V is TRBV7-3; D uncertain. The V gene's germline CDR1 is SGHTA and CDR2 FQGTGA. This CDR3 is 14 amino acids long. Trimming left V 6 bases short and J 0 bases short, with 9 bases between.

This clonotype was observed many times. This chain connects TRBV11-1 to TRBJ2-2; D might be TRBD2 (5 bases). Trimming removed 5 bases at V and 3 bases at J, with 22 bases between. This CDR3 has 18 amino acids. Looked up from germline, CDR1 is SGHAT and CDR2 is FQDESV (reference sequence). CDR3 protein: CASSRFRTGKRDTGELFF. The CDR3 DNA sequence: TGTGCCAGCAGCCGATTCAGGACGGGAAAAAGGGACACCGGGGAGCTGTTTTTT.

A few counts support this clonotype. V usage is TRBV3-1 and J usage is TRBJ2-1; D remains ambiguous. This CDR3 has 11 amino acids. Germline V gene lookup returns CDR1 LGHDT and CDR2 YNNKEL (reference sequence). Deletions cut 1 base from V and 8 bases from J, with 3 bases between. The CDR3: CASSQGHEQFF. CDR3 bases: TGTGCCAGCAGCCAAGGCCATGAGCAGTTCTTC.

This clonotype came up many times. V and J are TRBV5-6 and TRBJ1-2, with TRBD1 as a possible D gene (5 bases). V shed 4 bases and J shed 4 bases, with 11 bases lying between them. The length of the CDR3 is 13 residues. Germline V gene data show CDR1 as SGHDT and CDR2 as YYEEEE. CDR3 nucleotides: TGTGCCAGCAGCCCTGGGGACTTCTATGGCTACACCTTC. It encodes CASSPGDFYGYTF.